This TCR beta chain was sequenced in a study of shared T cell receptors in the human thymus. Germline CDR1 KGHSH, CDR2 LQKENI. This CDR3 has 16 amino acids. Trimming removed 5 bases from V and 3 bases from J, with 20 bases in between. TCRdb's table, derived via immunoSEQ multiplex PCR, lists solely in-frame clones and lacks some. The sample shows more than 550,000 clones, around 87% of them seen only once. The data were also submitted as part of a second study, on human thymus T cells. That paper states: What related research reported was that thymic repertoires overlapped highly among unrelated individuals.

The TCR originated in a boy in the first two years of life with a congenital heart defect. This chain links TRBV18 with TRBJ2-7; TRBD1 might be the D (6 bases). The sequencing input was thymocytes. In DNA form, the CDR3 reads TGTGCCAGCTCATCTACAAATCCGGGACACATCTACGAGCAGTACTTC. It codes for CASSSTNPGHIYEQYF.